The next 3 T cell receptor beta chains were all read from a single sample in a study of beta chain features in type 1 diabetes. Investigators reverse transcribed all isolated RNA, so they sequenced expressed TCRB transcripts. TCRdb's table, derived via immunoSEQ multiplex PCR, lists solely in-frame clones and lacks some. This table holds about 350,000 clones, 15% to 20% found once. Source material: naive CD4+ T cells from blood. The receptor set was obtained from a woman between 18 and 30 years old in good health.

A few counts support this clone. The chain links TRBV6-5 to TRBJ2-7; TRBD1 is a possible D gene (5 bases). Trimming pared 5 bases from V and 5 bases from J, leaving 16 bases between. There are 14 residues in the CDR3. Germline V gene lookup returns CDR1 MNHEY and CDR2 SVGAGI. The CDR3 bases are TGTGCCAGCAGTGCTTCCAGGACATCCCACGAGCAGTACTTC. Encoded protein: CASSASRTSHEQYF.

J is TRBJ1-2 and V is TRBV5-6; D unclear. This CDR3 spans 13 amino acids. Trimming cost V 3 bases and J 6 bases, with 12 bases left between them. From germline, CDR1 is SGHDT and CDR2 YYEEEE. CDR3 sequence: CASSSGRGDGYTF. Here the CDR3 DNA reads TGTGCCAGCAGCTCTGGCCGCGGGGATGGCTACACCTTC. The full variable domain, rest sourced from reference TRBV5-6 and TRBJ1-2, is DAGVTQSPTHLIKTRGQQVTLRCSPKSGHDTVSWYQQALGQGPQFIFQYYEEEERQRGNFPDRFSGHQFPNYSSELNVNALLLGDSALYLCASSSGRGDGYTFGSGTRLTVV.

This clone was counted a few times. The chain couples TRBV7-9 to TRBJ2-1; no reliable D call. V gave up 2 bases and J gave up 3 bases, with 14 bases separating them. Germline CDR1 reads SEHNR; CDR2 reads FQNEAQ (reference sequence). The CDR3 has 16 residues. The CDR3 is CASSLPAVPGYNEQFF. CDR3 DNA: TGTGCCAGCAGCTTACCCGCGGTCCCTGGCTACAATGAGCAGTTCTTC.